The clone carrying this T cell receptor beta chain was counted a single time. CDR1 SGHDT and CDR2 YYEEEE come from the germline V gene. The V and J ends lost 4 bases and 5 bases respectively, with 16 bases between them. CDR3 length: 15 amino acids. The sample is drawn from a study of blood T cell repertoires in COVID-19. On the study more broadly: Specimens from acute and convalescent COVID-19 originated in the United States, Italy and Spain.

Those enrolled, adults aged roughly 18 to 95 years, came from some 23 US areas. Cohorts were based on clinical histories the participants reported. Each recovered donor of Cohort 3 presented with two negative PCRs, clearance, or symptom resolution. This table comes from immunoSEQ multiplex PCR, and its TCRdb copy is limited to in-frame clones, with some not included. The sample records over 200,000 clones, approximately 90% being singletons. The sequence was obtained from a man aged 30 to 39 who had recovered from COVID-19. This sequence joins TRBV5-6 and TRBJ2-1, with D maybe TRBD1 (6 bases). The material sequenced was PBMCs or T cells enriched from blood (not recorded which). This CDR3 is CASSVQGTVDNEQFF. The CDR3 DNA sequence: TGTGCCAGCAGCGTACAGGGTACGGTGGACAATGAGCAGTTCTTC. The full variable domain, its missing parts supplied by reference TRBV5-6 and TRBJ2-1, is DAGVTQSPTHLIKTRGQQVTLRCSPKSGHDTVSWYQQALGQGPQFIFQYYEEEERQRGNFPDRFSGHQFPNYSSELNVNALLLGDSALYLCASSVQGTVDNEQFFGPGTRLTVL.